The text below deals with one T cell receptor (beta chain). Only one count was recorded for this clone. The antigen it recognizes is unknown. Base qualities are missing; no much larger clone stands one base away. This record comes from a study of T cell repertoires in chronic hepatitis B (dated by TCRdb to the late 2010s). Library preparation employed the immunoSEQ multiplex PCR assay. Sourced from immuneACCESS, this table was stored by TCRdb with only in-frame sequences that have V and J called. A share of the clones is absent; for the studies checked, an unresolved V gene accounts for under half, and the remainder has no known explanation. The sample table lists 700 or so clones, 86% of them with a count of one. Approximately 4.3% of the sample goes to the ten largest clones. Based on the germline V gene, the CDR1 and CDR2 sequences are SNHLY and FYNNEI. Taken from cysteine to phenylalanine, the CDR3 has 11 residues. The read is trimmed to its CDR3 DNA, 33 bases read in frame from base 1. Trimmed from V: 11 bases; trimmed from J: 5 bases; junction bases lacking a gene match: 3.

The specimen was total CD8+ T cells from PBMCs. The receptor was isolated from a human donor with chronic hepatitis B virus infection. The chain is assembled from TRBV2 and TRBJ2-1, with 7 junctional bases fitting TRBD2. CDR3 protein: CAGLVDNEQFF. The bases are TGTGCCGGACTAGTGGACAATGAGCAGTTCTTC.